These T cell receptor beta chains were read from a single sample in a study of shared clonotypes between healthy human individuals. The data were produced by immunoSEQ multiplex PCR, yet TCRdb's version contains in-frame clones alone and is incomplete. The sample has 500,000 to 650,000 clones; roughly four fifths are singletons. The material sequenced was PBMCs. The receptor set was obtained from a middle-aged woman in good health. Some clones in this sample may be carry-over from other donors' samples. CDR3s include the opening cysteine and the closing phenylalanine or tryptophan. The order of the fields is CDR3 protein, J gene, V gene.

CASSLTARTDTQYF TRBJ2-3 TRBV27
CASSPRTDTNYGYTF TRBJ1-2 TRBV5-5
CASRQGGEGETQYF TRBJ2-5 TRBV2
CASSPGTGRGGYTF TRBJ1-2 TRBV9
CASSQGGFGNTIYF TRBJ1-3 TRBV9
CASSLGSGGAGNTIYF TRBJ1-3 TRBV13
CASSPVTSGNEQFF TRBJ2-1 TRBV11-2
CASSYFGTGNYNEQFF TRBJ2-1 TRBV6-6
CASRASWERGTGVYDTEAFF TRBJ1-1 TRBV14
CASISWGGPGQPQHF TRBJ1-5 TRBV28
CASSESNPTDKQFF TRBJ2-1 TRBV6-1
CASSSTERTQYF TRBJ2-5 TRBV27
CASRVAGTREETQYF TRBJ2-5 TRBV7-2
CASSIDGVAGSTDTQYF TRBJ2-3 TRBV19
CASSETRFIGELFF TRBJ2-2 TRBV27
CASSPQGLAGQETQYF TRBJ2-5 TRBV18
CASSSPGGRNEQYF TRBJ2-7 TRBV27
CASINIRGGTEGQGVSDTEAFF TRBJ1-1 TRBV19
CASSEAGAGWRLAGAGGELFF TRBJ2-2 TRBV6-1
CASSPHGDEQYF - TRBV7-8
CASEEESSNQPQHF TRBJ1-5 TRBV28
CASSECRGDRRVYEQYF TRBJ2-7 TRBV10-1
CASSQDVRSSQPQHF TRBJ1-5 TRBV4-3
CASSPFQGPLQSF TRBJ1-2 TRBV4-3
CASSEYSPGMNEQFF TRBJ2-1 TRBV2
CASSFLGLAVTGELFF TRBJ2-2 TRBV7-2
CATSNDRAADTQYF TRBJ2-3 TRBV15
CAPFLRRHTQYF TRBJ2-3 TRBV5-6
CASRVGYEQFF TRBJ2-1 TRBV6-6
CAIRGQDYGYTF TRBJ1-2 TRBV10-3
CASTENLVSTDTQYF TRBJ2-3 TRBV6-1
CATSRGAGGGTDTQYF TRBJ2-3 TRBV15
CASSLAGILQPQHF TRBJ1-5 TRBV7-2
CASSLDMAGAFSGNTIYF TRBJ1-3 TRBV5-1
CAISESGGSNYGYTF TRBJ1-2 TRBV10-3
CAWTRTANTGELFF TRBJ2-2 TRBV30
CASSLDPGVGAFF TRBJ1-1 TRBV5-1
CASSLTGPNQPQHF TRBJ1-5 TRBV28
CASSHSSANTEAFF TRBJ1-1 TRBV14
CAIRGSGQTYNGYTF TRBJ1-2 TRBV10-3
CASIWRRDTGELFF TRBJ2-2 TRBV11-3
CASRSGTGNYNEQFF TRBJ2-1 TRBV27
CASSPPGQGIYEQYF TRBJ2-7 TRBV28
CATEGGMGTEAFF TRBJ1-1 TRBV10-3
CASRWGDGGKNIQYF TRBJ2-4 TRBV5-5